This T cell receptor (beta chain) was retrieved from a study of T cell repertoires in cytomegalovirus infection. Study-level background: CMV epitopes in the study were HLA-C-restricted (recently identified) and HLA-B-restricted (well studied). In public TCR beta signatures, there were indications of both CMV infection and matching HLA type.

A few counts support this clonotype. Its antigen remains unknown. A single record per CDR3 protein comes from TCRdb applying MiXCR to the reads. The sample carries 550,000 to 700,000 distinct CDR3 sequences, 40% recorded once. General study points: CMV-specific TCR beta clonotypes restricted by HLA-C were the ones dominating the ex vivo response.

This sequence originates from a human donor in good health (CMV status not recorded). Some clones in this sample may be carry-over from other donors' samples. The material was cultured PBMCs, obtained from culture after CMV antigen stimulation.

CDR3 protein: CASRGTGLWSGANVLTF. CDR3 bases: TGTGCCAGCAGGGGGACAGGGCTATGGTCTGGGGCCAACGTCCTGACTTTC. The genes are TRBV7-8 and TRBJ2-6; 9 bases map to TRBD1. CDR3 size: 17 residues. Trimming removed 6 bases from V and 1 base from J; junction bases left unmatched: 7. CDR1 is SGHVS, CDR2 FQNEAQ, per germline.